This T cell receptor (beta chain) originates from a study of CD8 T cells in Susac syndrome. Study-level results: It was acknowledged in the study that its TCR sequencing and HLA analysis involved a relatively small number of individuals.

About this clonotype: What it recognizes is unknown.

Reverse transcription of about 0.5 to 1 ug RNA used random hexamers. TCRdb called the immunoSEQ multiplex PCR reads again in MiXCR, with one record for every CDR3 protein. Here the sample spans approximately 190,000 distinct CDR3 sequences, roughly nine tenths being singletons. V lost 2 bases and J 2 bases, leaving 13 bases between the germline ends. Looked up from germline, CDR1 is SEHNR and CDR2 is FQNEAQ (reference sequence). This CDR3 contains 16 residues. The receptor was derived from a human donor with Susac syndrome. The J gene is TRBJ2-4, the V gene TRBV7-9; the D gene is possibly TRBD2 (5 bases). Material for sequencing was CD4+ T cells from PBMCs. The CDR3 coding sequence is TGTGCCAGCAGCTTAACGGGGAAGGGATCCAAAAACATTCAGTACTTC. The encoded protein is CASSLTGKGSKNIQYF.